The rows below give T cell receptor beta chains drawn from one sample of a study of shared clonotypes between healthy human individuals. This table comes from immunoSEQ multiplex PCR, and its TCRdb copy is limited to in-frame clones, with some not included. The table includes about 600,000 clones, roughly 95% detected once. Sequenced: naive CD8+ T cells sorted from blood. The receptors originated from a woman aged 25 to 45 in good health. CDR3s include the opening cysteine and the closing phenylalanine or tryptophan. Clone size is shown for a subset of rows, as once, few, many or a class of expanded clone.

clone_size j_call v_call cdr3_aa
- TRBJ1-1 TRBV4-2 CASSQGGGYAEAFF
- TRBJ2-1 TRBV7-9 CASSLEAGGGNEQFF
- TRBJ2-4 TRBV5-6 CASSQASRGPAKNIQYF
few TRBJ2-3 TRBV5-4 CASSSRPWRVRDF
- TRBJ2-1 TRBV2 CASTSSGRASSYNEQFF
- TRBJ2-3 TRBV25-1 CASSGDRRVEEDTQYF
- TRBJ1-2 TRBV28 CASRGSNYGYTF
few TRBJ1-2 TRBV7-3 CASSPQGGRDGYTF
- TRBJ2-7 TRBV27 CASSFGTTLMNEQYF
- TRBJ2-2 TRBV28 CASSQLAEDTGELFF
- TRBJ1-5 TRBV11-2 CASSLDFTGYQPQHF
- TRBJ2-7 TRBV29-1 CSVAAGVTYEQYF
- TRBJ1-1 TRBV19 CASSAGTGVTEAFF
- TRBJ2-5 TRBV19 CASSIGTGQETQYF
- TRBJ1-1 TRBV5-1 CASQARVNTEAFF
- TRBJ2-1 TRBV27 CASSSLTGVGEQFF